This T cell receptor beta chain comes out of a study of blood T cell repertoires in COVID-19. On the study more broadly: Spain, Italy and the United States supplied samples that represented acute and convalescent COVID-19. The analysed material was cDNA or gDNA that came from T cells, B-cell-depleted T cells, or PBMCs.

As handled by the study authors: Estimation of nucleated cell counts relied on the amplification of reference gene primers. Sequencing was performed with immunoSEQ multiplex PCR; in TCRdb, only in-frame clones are kept and a portion is missing. The V and J calls and clone size are taken from that table; D and trimming were inferred from the DNA. The data show hundreds of thousands of clones, with approximately 87% seen just once and about 2.5% held by the top ten. CDR1 is LGHNA and CDR2 is YNFKEQ in the germline V gene. V shed 1 base and J shed 7 bases, with 16 bases lying between them. CDR3 length: 16 amino acids.

This chain joins TRBV4-2 and TRBJ1-4, with D perhaps matching TRBD1 (5 bases). The sample comprised peripheral blood. The clonotype originates from a woman in her 70s with active or convalescent COVID-19. CDR3 loop: CASSQAPDITTEKLFF. CDR3 DNA sequence: TGTGCCAGCAGCCAAGCCCCGGACATAACAACTGAAAAACTGTTTTTT.